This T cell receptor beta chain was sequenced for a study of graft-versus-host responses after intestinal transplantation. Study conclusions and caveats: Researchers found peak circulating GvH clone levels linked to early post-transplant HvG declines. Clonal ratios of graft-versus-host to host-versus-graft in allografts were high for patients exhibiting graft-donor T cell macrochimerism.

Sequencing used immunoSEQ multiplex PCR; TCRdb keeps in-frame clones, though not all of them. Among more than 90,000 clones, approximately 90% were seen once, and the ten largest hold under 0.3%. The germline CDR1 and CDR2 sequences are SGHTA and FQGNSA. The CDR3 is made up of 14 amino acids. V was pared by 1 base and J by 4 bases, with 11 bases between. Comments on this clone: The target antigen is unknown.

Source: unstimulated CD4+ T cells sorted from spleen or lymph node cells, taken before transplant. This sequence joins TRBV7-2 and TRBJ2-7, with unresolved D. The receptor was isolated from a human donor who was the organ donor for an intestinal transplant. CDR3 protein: CASSLGPLAYEQYF. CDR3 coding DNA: TGTGCCAGCAGCTTAGGACCCCTCGCGTACGAGCAGTACTTC.